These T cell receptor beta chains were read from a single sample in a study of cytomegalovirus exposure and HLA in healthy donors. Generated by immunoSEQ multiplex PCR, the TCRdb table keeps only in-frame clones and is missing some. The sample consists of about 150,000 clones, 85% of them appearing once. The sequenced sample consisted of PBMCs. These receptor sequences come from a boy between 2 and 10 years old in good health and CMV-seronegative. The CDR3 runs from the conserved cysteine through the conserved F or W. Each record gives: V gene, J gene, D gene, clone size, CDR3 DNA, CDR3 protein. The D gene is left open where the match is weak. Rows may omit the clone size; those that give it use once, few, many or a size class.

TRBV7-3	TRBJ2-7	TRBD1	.	TGTGCCAGCAGCTTTGACAGGGGGCCCCTCTACGAGCAGTACTTC	CASSFDRGPLYEQYF
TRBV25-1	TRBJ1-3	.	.	TGTGCCAGCAGTTTAGGAGCGGGTGGAAACACCATATATTTT	CASSLGAGGNTIYF
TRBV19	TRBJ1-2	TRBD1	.	TGTGCCAGTAGCCATGGACAGGCCCGCTATGGCTACACCTTC	CASSHGQARYGYTF
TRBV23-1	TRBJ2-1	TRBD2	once	TGCGCCAGCCCTGACCCCCCGGGACTAGCGGGAGGGAGGTACAATGAGCAGTTCTTC	CASPDPPGLAGGRYNEQFF
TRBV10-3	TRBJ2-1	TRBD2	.	TGTGCCATTGGGACTAGACCGGGTGAGCAGTTCTTC	CAIGTRPGEQFF
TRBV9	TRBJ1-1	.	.	TGTGCCAGCAGCGTAGGAATGGGCACATTGGCCACTGAAGCTTTCTTT	CASSVGMGTLATEAFF
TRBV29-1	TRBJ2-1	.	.	TGCAGCGTTGACCCTAGTAACAATGAGCAGTTCTTC	CSVDPSNNEQFF
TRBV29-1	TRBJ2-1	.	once	TGCAGCGTTAGACTTGCGGTTGGAGTTGAGCAGTTCTTC	CSVRLAVGVEQFF
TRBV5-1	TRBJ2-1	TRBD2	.	TGCGCCAGCAGCTCGGGACTAGCGGGAGGATGGGGCTCCTACAATGAGCAGTTCTTC	CASSSGLAGGWGSYNEQFF
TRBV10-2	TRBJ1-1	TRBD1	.	TGCGCCAGCATCGGGACAGTGAACACTGAAGCTTTCTTT	CASIGTVNTEAFF
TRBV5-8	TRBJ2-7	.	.	TGTGCCAGCAGCTTGGATTTGGACAGCTCCTACGAGCAGTACTTC	CASSLDLDSSYEQYF
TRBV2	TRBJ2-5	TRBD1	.	TGTGCCAGCAGCCAGGGGGCAGGGCCTCAAGAGACCCAGTACTTC	CASSQGAGPQETQYF
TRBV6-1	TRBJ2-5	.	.	TGTGCCAGCACCGGCAGGGAACAAGAGACCCAGTACTTC	CASTGREQETQYF
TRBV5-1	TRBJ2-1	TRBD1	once	TGCGCCAGCAGCTCGAACAGGGGCGTGGGGGACAATGAGCAGTTCTTC	CASSSNRGVGDNEQFF
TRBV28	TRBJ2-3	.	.	TGTGCCAGCAGTCCGTCCAACGGGATGGTGGCAGATACGCAGTATTTT	CASSPSNGMVADTQYF
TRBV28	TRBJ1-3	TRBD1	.	TGTGCCAGCAGGCAGGGACAGGCGTATAGTTCTGGAAACACCATATATTTT	CASRQGQAYSSGNTIYF
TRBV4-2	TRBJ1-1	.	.	TGTGCCAGCAGCCCGCAAGACAGCACTGAAGCTTTCTTT	CASSPQDSTEAFF
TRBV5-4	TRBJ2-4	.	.	TGTGCCAGCAGCTTGGGGGGGGACAGTCGTCAGTACTTC	CASSLGGDSRQYF
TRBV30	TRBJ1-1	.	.	TGTGCCTGGAGTGTGATGCAGGGCAGTGCAGCTTTCTTT	CAWSVMQGSAAFF
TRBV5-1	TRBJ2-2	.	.	TGCGCCAGCAGCTTTGACGGGGGAGGAACCGGGGAGCTGTTTTTT	CASSFDGGGTGELFF
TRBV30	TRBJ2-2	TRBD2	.	TGTGCCTGGAGTGTATGGACTAGCGACGGGGAGCTGTTTTTT	CAWSVWTSDGELFF
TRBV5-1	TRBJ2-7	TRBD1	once	TGCGCCAGCGCTCCGGGACAGACCCCTGGGGAGCAGTACTTC	CASAPGQTPGEQYF
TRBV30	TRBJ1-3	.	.	TGTGCCTTCGACAGGACCTCTGGAAACACCATATATTTT	CAFDRTSGNTIYF
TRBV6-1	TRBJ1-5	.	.	TGTGCCAGCAGGGGACTCAATCAGCCCCAGCATTTT	CASRGLNQPQHF
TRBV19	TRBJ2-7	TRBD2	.	TGTGCCAGTAGTATCGGGACTAGCGGCTCATACGAGCAGTACTTC	CASSIGTSGSYEQYF
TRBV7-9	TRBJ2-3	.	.	TGTGCCAGCAGCTCCACAGGGTTCACAGATACGCAGTATTTT	CASSSTGFTDTQYF
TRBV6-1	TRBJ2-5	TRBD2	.	TGTGCCAGCAGTGCTAGCGGGGGGGCCGTATTTGAGACCCAGTACTTC	CASSASGGAVFETQYF
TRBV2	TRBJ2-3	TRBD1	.	TGTGCCAGCAGTGGCCGGGACAGGGGCACAGATACGCAGTATTTT	CASSGRDRGTDTQYF
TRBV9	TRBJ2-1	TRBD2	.	TGTGCCAGCAGCGTAGCCCCGGGACTAGACGGGTGGTATGAGCAGTTCTTC	CASSVAPGLDGWYEQFF
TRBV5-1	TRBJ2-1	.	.	TGCGCCAGCAGCTTGGCAGCGCATGAGCAGTTCTTC	CASSLAAHEQFF
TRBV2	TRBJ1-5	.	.	TGTGCCAGCAGTGCCGACAGGATAAATCAGCCCCAGCATTTT	CASSADRINQPQHF
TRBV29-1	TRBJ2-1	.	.	TGCAGCGGACAATACAATGAGCAGTTCTTC	CSGQYNEQFF